Below are 20 T cell receptor beta chains sequenced from a single sample in a study of blood T cell repertoires in COVID-19. Using immunoSEQ multiplex PCR, the repertoire was profiled, and TCRdb retains in-frame clones only, with some absent. The data contain 97,000 or so clones, about 91% of them singletons. Material: peripheral blood. Receptor source: a man between 18 and 35 years old with acute or convalescent COVID-19.

The rearrangement uses TRBV2 and TRBJ1-5; D uncertain. CDR1 SNHLY and CDR2 FYNNEI come from the germline V gene. The CDR3 sequence is 12 residues long. Trimming pared 1 base from V and 7 bases from J, leaving 5 bases between. CDR3 residues: CASSEGGQPQHF. The CDR3 DNA reads as TGTGCCAGCAGTGAAGGCGGGCAGCCCCAGCATTTT.

The chain carries TRBV7-2 and TRBJ2-2; 7 bases match TRBD1. Germline loops: CDR1 SGHTA, CDR2 FQGNSA. J was trimmed by 3 bases and V by 5 bases; bases with no gene match: 9. This CDR3 comprises 16 residues. As DNA, the CDR3 is TGTGCCAGCAGCCCCCAGACAGGGTTTCACACCGGGGAGCTGTTTTTT. Translation: CASSPQTGFHTGELFF.

The chain uses TRBV12-3 or TRBV12-4 and TRBJ1-2; perhaps TRBD1 as D (6 bases). The germline V and J ends were trimmed by 1 base and 8 bases, with 11 bases remaining between them. The CDR3 is 13 amino acids. The DNA of the CDR3 is TGTGCCAGCAGTTTAGGAGGGGGTCGAGGCTACACCTTC. Encoded protein: CASSLGGGRGYTF.

The chain links TRBV2 to TRBJ2-4; 14 bases are a match to TRBD2. This CDR3 comprises 16 residues. Germline V lookup: CDR1 SNHLY, CDR2 FYNNEI. The J segment lost 6 bases and the V segment lost 7 bases, leaving 8 bases of the junction unmatched. CDR3 amino acids: CASTGLAGGWGNIQYF. CDR3 nucleotides: TGTGCCAGCACCGGACTAGCGGGAGGTTGGGGAAACATTCAGTACTTC.

V and J are TRBV4-1 and TRBJ2-7, with TRBD2 matching 12 bases. The germline V gene has CDR1 MGHRA and CDR2 YSYEKL. The CDR3 totals 18 residues. Trimming at V came to 0 bases and at J to 6 bases, leaving 12 bases not matched to a gene. For the CDR3, the DNA is TGCGCCAGCAGCCAAGATATCAGGGGGACTAGCGGGTGGTGCGAGCAGTACTTC. Amino acid sequence: CASSQDIRGTSGWCEQYF.

V gene TRBV19 combines with J gene TRBJ2-1; TRBD2 agrees at 15 bases. Looked up from germline, CDR1 is LNHDA and CDR2 is SQIVND (reference sequence). The length of the CDR3 is 15 residues. The trim removed 2 bases at V and 8 bases at J, leaving 1 base unmatched. The CDR3 is CASSIWTSGGDEQFF. The CDR3 DNA follows: TGTGCCAGTAGTATATGGACTAGCGGGGGGGATGAGCAGTTCTTC.

J is TRBJ2-5 and V is TRBV4-2; 8 bases map to TRBD2. Trimming took 0 bases from V and 1 from J; bases not matched to a gene: 10. The CDR3 spans 18 residues. The germline V gene encodes CDR1 LGHNA and CDR2 YNFKEQ. The chain's CDR3 is CASSQDSSGGGIQETQYF. CDR3 coding DNA: TGTGCCAGCAGCCAAGATAGTAGTGGCGGGGGGATCCAAGAGACCCAGTACTTC.

This clone was seen just once. The V and J genes are TRBV30 and TRBJ1-2; perhaps TRBD1 as D (5 bases). The CDR3 extends over 13 amino acids. Trimming stripped 3 bases from V and 8 bases from J, with 16 bases between. Germline loops: CDR1 GTSNPN, CDR2 SVGIG (reference sequence). The CDR3 nucleotides are TGTGCCTGGAGCAGGGACTCGAGGGTCGGCTACACCTTC. Its translation: CAWSRDSRVGYTF.

This chain connects TRBV29-1 to TRBJ2-5; TRBD2 agrees at 7 bases. The J segment lost 5 bases and the V segment lost 0 bases, leaving 9 bases of the junction unmatched. The CDR3 covers 15 residues. CDR1 is SQVTM and CDR2 is ANQGSEA in the germline V gene. The CDR3 here is CSVEEGGSLPETQYF. DNA for the CDR3: TGCAGCGTTGAAGAGGGCGGGAGCTTGCCCGAGACCCAGTACTTC.

The chain combines TRBV12-3 or TRBV12-4 with TRBJ2-1; no firm D call. Trimming pared 5 bases from V and 6 bases from J, leaving 11 bases between. This CDR3 has 13 amino acids. Here the CDR3 reads CASSDSLGNEQFF. CDR3 coding DNA: TGTGCCAGCAGTGACTCGTTGGGCAATGAGCAGTTCTTC.

The rearrangement joins TRBV6-5 to TRBJ1-2; 8 bases align to TRBD1. There are 13 residues in the CDR3. Germline CDR1 MNHEY, CDR2 SVGAGI. V gave up 2 bases and J gave up 6 bases; unmatched junction bases: 2. CDR3: CASSYGQGDGYTF. The CDR3 region has the DNA TGTGCCAGCAGTTACGGACAGGGCGATGGCTACACCTTC.

This chain joins TRBV6-5 and TRBJ1-1, with 8 positions matching TRBD1. Germline CDR1 MNHEY, CDR2 SVGAGI. The ends lost 4 bases at V and 5 bases at J; junction bases unmatched: 3. The CDR3 length is 13 residues. CDR3 coding DNA: TGTGCCAGCAGTTGGCAGGGGGCAACTGAAGCTTTCTTT. Translated: CASSWQGATEAFF.

The chain is built from TRBV6-6 and TRBJ1-1, with D perhaps matching TRBD1 (6 bases). The CDR3 runs 13 residues. Germline values: CDR1 MNHNY, CDR2 SVGAGI (reference sequence). Trimming took 7 bases from V and 6 from J, leaving 15 bases between them. CDR3 in DNA: TGTGCCAGCACCAAGGGACAAATCGCTGAAGCTTTCTTT. Protein product: CASTKGQIAEAFF.

The chain links TRBV6-5 to TRBJ2-2, with a tentative D call TRBD1 (5 bases). The V end lost 6 bases, the J end lost 9 bases, and 17 bases lay between the germline ends. Germline CDR1 and CDR2: MNHEY and SVGAGI. The CDR3 loop spans 14 amino acids. The CDR3 coding sequence is TGTGCCAGCAGCCTGACAGACACCGTTTGGGAGCTGTTTTTT. Translation: CASSLTDTVWELFF.

Comment on this clone: Other DNA variants within this sample encode the same CDR3. This sequence joins TRBV19 and TRBJ2-7, with 12 bases matching TRBD2. This CDR3 has 15 residues. Germline CDR1 and CDR2: LNHDA and SQIVND (reference sequence). Losses at the gene ends were 3 bases for V and 5 bases for J; bases not matched to a gene: 5. The chain's CDR3 is CASSIGLAGGDEQYF. DNA of the CDR3: TGTGCCAGTAGTATCGGGCTAGCGGGAGGGGACGAGCAGTACTTC.

The chain carries TRBV7-9 and TRBJ1-6; no clear D. This CDR3 region has 15 residues. CDR1 and CDR2 from the germline V gene are SEHNR and FQNEAQ (reference sequence). With 4 bases removed from V and 0 bases from J, the gap between germline ends came to 7 bases. CDR3 nucleotide sequence: TGTGCCAGCAGCTCAATGAGCTCCTATAATTCACCCCTCCACTTT. Translating gives CASSSMSSYNSPLHF.

V usage is TRBV19 and J usage is TRBJ2-5, with no clear D. Germline values: CDR1 LNHDA, CDR2 SQIVND (reference sequence). CDR3 length: 13 residues. V was clipped by 3 bases and J by 5 bases, with 10 bases between them. The CDR3 coding sequence is TGTGCCAGTAGTATTAGCCGCCACGAGACCCAGTACTTC. It translates to CASSISRHETQYF.

This chain uses TRBV19 with TRBJ1-5; tentative D call: TRBD1 (5 bases). CDR1 and CDR2 from the germline V gene are LNHDA and SQIVND (reference sequence). This CDR3 contains 14 residues. V was trimmed by 5 bases and J by 0 bases, leaving 8 bases between them. The CDR3 DNA reads TGTGCCAGTAGTGGGGGGGGTAGCAATCAGCCCCAGCATTTT. Its protein is CASSGGGSNQPQHF.

The sample holds one count of this clone. This chain uses TRBV7-8 with TRBJ1-1; 9 bases align to TRBD1. This CDR3 region has 18 residues. V shed 3 bases and J 0 bases; nucleotides not matched to a gene: 11. Germline CDR1 SGHVS, CDR2 FQNEAQ. The CDR3 DNA sequence: TGTGCCAGCAGCTTCATCTCCGGGACAGGGACCCTGAACACTGAAGCTTTCTTT. Translated, it gives CASSFISGTGTLNTEAFF.

This chain joins TRBV14 and TRBJ1-2, with 7 bases fitting TRBD1. CDR1 and CDR2 from the germline V gene are SGHDN and FVKESK. The ends lost 0 bases at V and 8 bases at J; junction bases unmatched: 6. This CDR3 contains 14 residues. CDR3 sequence (DNA): TGTGCCAGCAGCCAAGATTCCCGGGACAGAGGCTACACCTTC. Protein sequence: CASSQDSRDRGYTF. The whole variable domain, filled in from reference TRBV14 and TRBJ1-2, reads EAGVTQFPSHSVIEKGQTVTLRCDPISGHDNLYWYRRVMGKEIKFLLHFVKESKQDESGMPNNRFLAERTGGTYSTLKVQPAELEDSGVYFCASSQDSRDRGYTFGSGTRLTVV.